Given below is one T cell receptor (beta chain) in context. This sample stems from a study of control samples from healthy donors and cancer patients. Sequencing used immunoSEQ multiplex PCR; TCRdb keeps in-frame clones, though not all of them. The table has around 79,000 clones, roughly 93% seen once. From germline, CDR1 is SGHAT and CDR2 FQNNGV. Trimming took 1 base from V and 2 from J; bases not matched to a gene: 8. The CDR3 sequence is 19 residues long. This clonotype was obtained from a middle-aged woman with lung cancer. Material for sequencing was PBMCs. The chain carries TRBV11-2 and TRBJ2-3; 14 bases fit TRBD2. CDR3 loop: CASSLVSAGLAGVTDTQYF. The CDR3 bases are TGTGCCAGCAGCTTAGTGTCGGCGGGACTAGCGGGGGTCACAGATACGCAGTATTTT. Combining the CDR3 with reference TRBV11-2 and TRBJ2-3 gives the whole variable domain EAGVAQSPRYKIIEKRQSVAFWCNPISGHATLYWYQQILGQGPKLLIQFQNNGVVDDSQLPKDRFSAERLKGVDSTLKIQPAKLEDSAVYLCASSLVSAGLAGVTDTQYFGPGTRLTVL.